The rows below give T cell receptor beta chains drawn from one sample of a study of PD-1 blockade in classical Hodgkin lymphoma. Repertoires were generated with immunoSEQ multiplex PCR, while TCRdb's copy carries only in-frame clones and drops some. The sample shows about 110,000 clones, about 89% of them seen only once. Sequencing was performed on peripheral blood mononuclear cells (PBMCs), taken before the second cycle of nivolumab. The receptors shown here come from a human donor with classical Hodgkin lymphoma. CDR3s include the opening cysteine and the closing phenylalanine or tryptophan. Each record gives: D gene, J gene, clone size, V gene, CDR3 protein, CDR3 DNA. A D gene is named only where the DNA matches it firmly. Size is omitted from some rows. Given values are once, few, many or a class for expanded clones.

d_call: NA; j_call: TRBJ2-1; clone_size: NA; v_call: TRBV5-8; cdr3_aa: CASSPRTGVSYNEQFF; cdr3_nt: TGTGCCAGCAGCCCACGAACAGGAGTCTCCTACAATGAGCAGTTCTTC
d_call: NA; j_call: TRBJ1-4; clone_size: NA; v_call: TRBV5-1; cdr3_aa: CASSRQGQANEKLFF; cdr3_nt: TGCGCCAGCAGCCGCCAGGGTCAGGCTAATGAAAAACTGTTTTTT
d_call: NA; j_call: TRBJ2-4; clone_size: NA; v_call: TRBV7-2; cdr3_aa: CASSLAGTTTSHYF; cdr3_nt: TGTGCCAGCAGCTTAGCGGGGACAACTACCTCTCACTACTTC
d_call: NA; j_call: TRBJ2-5; clone_size: NA; v_call: TRBV23-1; cdr3_aa: CASPLWGGGGPTETQYF; cdr3_nt: TGCGCCAGCCCTCTTTGGGGAGGGGGAGGGCCAACGGAGACCCAGTACTTC
d_call: NA; j_call: TRBJ2-7; clone_size: NA; v_call: TRBV6-1; cdr3_aa: CASSEARGLDEQYF; cdr3_nt: TGTGCCAGCAGTGAAGCACGGGGCTTGGACGAGCAGTACTTC
d_call: TRBD2; j_call: TRBJ2-2; clone_size: NA; v_call: TRBV5-1; cdr3_aa: CACTTSEANTGELFF; cdr3_nt: TGCGCCTGTACCACTAGCGAAGCGAACACCGGGGAGCTGTTTTTT
d_call: TRBD1; j_call: TRBJ2-7; clone_size: NA; v_call: TRBV27; cdr3_aa: CASSQTGGLHEQYF; cdr3_nt: TGTGCCAGCAGTCAGACAGGGGGCTTACACGAGCAGTACTTC
d_call: NA; j_call: TRBJ1-1; clone_size: few; v_call: TRBV19; cdr3_aa: CASSIPGGSEAFF; cdr3_nt: TGTGCCAGTAGTATACCCGGGGGTTCTGAAGCTTTCTTT
d_call: TRBD2; j_call: TRBJ2-1; clone_size: NA; v_call: TRBV29-1; cdr3_aa: CSAEGSGAPFF; cdr3_nt: TGCAGCGCTGAAGGGAGCGGGGCTCCCTTCTTC
d_call: NA; j_call: TRBJ1-4; clone_size: NA; v_call: TRBV6-5; cdr3_aa: CASSYSAGTNEKLFF; cdr3_nt: TGTGCCAGCAGTTACTCTGCAGGGACGAATGAAAAACTGTTTTTT
d_call: NA; j_call: TRBJ1-2; clone_size: NA; v_call: TRBV7-9; cdr3_aa: CASSLEGVNYGHTF; cdr3_nt: TGTGCCAGCAGCTTAGAGGGAGTTAACTATGGCCACACCTTC
d_call: TRBD2; j_call: TRBJ2-2; clone_size: NA; v_call: TRBV30; cdr3_aa: CAFSPGLANTGELFF; cdr3_nt: TGTGCCTTCTCGCCGGGACTAGCGAACACCGGGGAGCTGTTTTTT
d_call: NA; j_call: TRBJ2-1; clone_size: NA; v_call: TRBV18; cdr3_aa: CASSPPLNPRWEQFF; cdr3_nt: TGTGCCAGCTCACCACCGCTCAATCCCAGGTGGGAGCAGTTCTTC
d_call: TRBD2; j_call: TRBJ2-3; clone_size: NA; v_call: TRBV14; cdr3_aa: CASSQAVIAGGADTQYF; cdr3_nt: TGTGCCAGCAGCCAAGCAGTGATAGCGGGAGGGGCAGATACGCAGTATTTT
d_call: NA; j_call: TRBJ2-1; clone_size: NA; v_call: TRBV30; cdr3_aa: CAWRAYNEQFF; cdr3_nt: TGTGCCTGGAGGGCCTACAATGAGCAGTTCTTC
d_call: NA; j_call: TRBJ2-3; clone_size: NA; v_call: TRBV27; cdr3_aa: CASSPNTDTQYF; cdr3_nt: TGTGCCAGCAGTCCGAACACAGATACGCAGTATTTT
d_call: NA; j_call: TRBJ1-1; clone_size: NA; v_call: TRBV19; cdr3_aa: CASSIIGVPGGNTEAFF; cdr3_nt: TGTGCCAGTAGTATTATCGGGGTACCCGGAGGGAACACTGAAGCTTTCTTT
d_call: NA; j_call: TRBJ2-3; clone_size: NA; v_call: TRBV6-6; cdr3_aa: CASSYGRTQYF; cdr3_nt: TGTGCCAGCAGTTACGGGAGGACGCAGTATTTT
d_call: NA; j_call: TRBJ1-3; clone_size: NA; v_call: TRBV7-6; cdr3_aa: CASSLAEAGHGNTIYF; cdr3_nt: TGTGCCAGCAGCTTAGCTGAAGCAGGGCATGGAAACACCATATATTTT
d_call: NA; j_call: TRBJ2-1; clone_size: NA; v_call: TRBV28; cdr3_aa: CASSLFQGGNNEQFF; cdr3_nt: TGTGCCAGCAGTTTGTTCCAGGGGGGGAACAATGAGCAGTTCTTC
d_call: NA; j_call: TRBJ2-7; clone_size: once; v_call: TRBV27; cdr3_aa: CASRGASYEQYF; cdr3_nt: TGTGCCAGCAGGGGAGCCTCCTACGAGCAGTACTTC
d_call: NA; j_call: TRBJ1-1; clone_size: NA; v_call: TRBV7-9; cdr3_aa: CASSFGNTEAFF; cdr3_nt: TGTGCCAGCAGCTTTGGGAACACTGAAGCTTTCTTT
d_call: TRBD1; j_call: TRBJ1-5; clone_size: NA; v_call: TRBV6-1; cdr3_aa: CASHRGKSNQPQHF; cdr3_nt: TGTGCCAGCCACAGGGGGAAAAGCAATCAGCCCCAGCATTTT
d_call: TRBD2; j_call: TRBJ2-3; clone_size: NA; v_call: TRBV4-1; cdr3_aa: CASSHPSRGESTDTQYF; cdr3_nt: TGCGCCAGCAGCCACCCAAGTCGGGGGGAGAGCACAGATACGCAGTATTTT
d_call: TRBD1; j_call: TRBJ2-5; clone_size: NA; v_call: TRBV5-1; cdr3_aa: CASSTPGQGAFETQYF; cdr3_nt: TGCGCCAGCAGCACGCCCGGACAGGGGGCTTTTGAGACCCAGTACTTC
d_call: NA; j_call: TRBJ1-4; clone_size: NA; v_call: TRBV27; cdr3_aa: CASSPSRTRTNEKLFF; cdr3_nt: TGTGCCAGCAGCCCGTCCAGGACGAGAACTAATGAAAAACTGTTTTTT
d_call: TRBD2; j_call: TRBJ2-3; clone_size: NA; v_call: TRBV14; cdr3_aa: CASSPVAGTTDTQYF; cdr3_nt: TGTGCCAGCAGCCCTGTAGCGGGAACCACAGATACGCAGTATTTT
d_call: TRBD2; j_call: TRBJ2-2; clone_size: NA; v_call: TRBV4-3; cdr3_aa: CASSQSGRATGELFF; cdr3_nt: TGCGCCAGCAGCCAAAGCGGGAGGGCCACCGGGGAGCTGTTTTTT
d_call: TRBD2; j_call: TRBJ2-7; clone_size: NA; v_call: TRBV4-1; cdr3_aa: CASSQDSGRAPYEQYF; cdr3_nt: TGCGCCAGCAGCCAAGATAGCGGGAGGGCCCCCTACGAGCAGTACTTC
d_call: NA; j_call: TRBJ1-2; clone_size: NA; v_call: TRBV28; cdr3_aa: CASSLRTDDGYTF; cdr3_nt: TGTGCCAGCAGTTTAAGGACAGACGATGGCTACACCTTC
d_call: TRBD1; j_call: TRBJ2-1; clone_size: NA; v_call: TRBV11-1; cdr3_aa: CASSPTGVGYKFF; cdr3_nt: TGTGCCAGCAGTCCTACAGGGGTGGGATATAAGTTCTTC
d_call: NA; j_call: TRBJ2-1; clone_size: few; v_call: TRBV27; cdr3_aa: CASSFSPPDPGHNEQFF; cdr3_nt: TGTGCCAGCAGTTTCTCGCCTCCAGATCCGGGACACAATGAGCAGTTCTTC
d_call: NA; j_call: TRBJ2-7; clone_size: NA; v_call: TRBV7-2; cdr3_aa: CASTRDVTIYEQYF; cdr3_nt: TGTGCCAGCACCCGAGACGTGACGATCTACGAGCAGTACTTC
d_call: NA; j_call: TRBJ1-3; clone_size: NA; v_call: TRBV10-3; cdr3_aa: CAISEGGSWGNTIYF; cdr3_nt: TGTGCCATCAGTGAGGGGGGATCGTGGGGAAACACCATATATTTT
d_call: TRBD2; j_call: TRBJ2-5; clone_size: NA; v_call: TRBV5-6; cdr3_aa: CASSSPLLASQETQYF; cdr3_nt: TGTGCCAGCAGCTCTCCTCTACTAGCGAGTCAAGAGACCCAGTACTTC
d_call: NA; j_call: TRBJ2-2; clone_size: NA; v_call: TRBV28; cdr3_aa: CAIGRQANTGELFF; cdr3_nt: TGTGCCATTGGAAGACAGGCCAACACCGGGGAGCTGTTTTTT
d_call: TRBD1; j_call: TRBJ2-2; clone_size: NA; v_call: TRBV29-1; cdr3_aa: CSVPGQVSGELFF; cdr3_nt: TGCAGCGTCCCGGGACAGGTTTCCGGGGAGCTGTTTTTT
d_call: NA; j_call: TRBJ1-2; clone_size: NA; v_call: TRBV6-6; cdr3_aa: CATRFGGYTF; cdr3_nt: TGTGCCACAAGGTTTGGTGGCTACACCTTC
d_call: NA; j_call: TRBJ1-2; clone_size: NA; v_call: TRBV14; cdr3_aa: CASSRGGGYGYTF; cdr3_nt: TGTGCCAGCAGCCGTGGGGGCGGCTATGGCTACACCTTC
d_call: NA; j_call: TRBJ2-2; clone_size: once; v_call: TRBV6-5; cdr3_aa: CASSYAYTGELFF; cdr3_nt: TGTGCCAGCAGTTACGCATACACCGGGGAGCTGTTTTTT
d_call: TRBD2; j_call: TRBJ2-5; clone_size: NA; v_call: TRBV9; cdr3_aa: CASSARTSGSAETQYF; cdr3_nt: TGTGCCAGCAGCGCTAGGACTAGCGGGAGCGCCGAGACCCAGTACTTC
d_call: NA; j_call: TRBJ1-2; clone_size: NA; v_call: TRBV11-2; cdr3_aa: CASSLESSAAYGYTF; cdr3_nt: TGTGCCAGCAGCTTAGAGAGTTCGGCAGCATATGGCTACACCTTC
d_call: NA; j_call: TRBJ2-7; clone_size: NA; v_call: TRBV14; cdr3_aa: CASSRGSIYEQYF; cdr3_nt: TGTGCCAGCAGCCGGGGTAGCATCTACGAGCAGTACTTC
d_call: NA; j_call: TRBJ2-3; clone_size: few; v_call: TRBV25-1; cdr3_aa: CASRSWGTDTQYF; cdr3_nt: TGTGCCAGCAGAAGTTGGGGCACAGATACGCAGTATTTT
d_call: TRBD2; j_call: TRBJ2-7; clone_size: NA; v_call: TRBV10-3; cdr3_aa: CAISRTGTSGAYEQYF; cdr3_nt: TGTGCCATCAGTAGGACCGGGACTAGCGGAGCTTACGAGCAGTACTTC
d_call: NA; j_call: TRBJ1-4; clone_size: NA; v_call: TRBV7-2; cdr3_aa: CASSLGGEKLFF; cdr3_nt: TGTGCCAGCAGCCTAGGGGGGGAAAAACTGTTTTTT
d_call: NA; j_call: TRBJ2-2; clone_size: NA; v_call: TRBV5-5; cdr3_aa: CASSSYRDTGELFF; cdr3_nt: TGTGCCAGCAGCTCTTACAGGGACACCGGGGAGCTGTTTTTT